A single sample gave rise to the 27 T cell receptor beta chains below, sequenced in a study of regulatory T cells in long-lasting Graves disease. Time point described: persistent/refractory GD, antithyroid drugs over 5 years with positive TRAb. Following extraction of RNA from PBMCs, that RNA was used to make the TCR library. Arm-PCR of CDR3 regions with iRepertoire HTBI primers generated TCR beta libraries. TCRdb re-called the multiplex PCR reads through MiXCR, storing one row per CDR3 protein. Of 600,000 to 800,000 distinct CDR3 sequences in the sample, 30% were seen once. Material: peripheral blood mononuclear cells (PBMCs), obtained when the disease was refractory, from a patient treated with antithyroid drugs. Every receptor here comes from a female donor with Graves disease.

This clonotype showed up many times. J is TRBJ2-5 and V is TRBV25-1; D possibly corresponds to TRBD2 (6 bases). This CDR3 has 15 amino acids. The V end lost 2 bases, the J end lost 2 bases, and 12 bases lay between the germline ends. Germline V CDR1 and CDR2: MGHDK, SYGVNS. The CDR3 here is CASSEIRGGQETQYF. DNA of the CDR3: TGTGCCAGCAGTGAAATCCGGGGAGGACAAGAGACCCAGTACTTC.

The V and J genes are TRBV20-1 and TRBJ1-5, with 10 bases aligning to TRBD1. CDR3 length: 17 residues. Germline values: CDR1 DFQATT, CDR2 SNEGSKA (reference sequence). V shed 5 bases, J shed 0 bases, and the junction held 10 bases outside the gene matches. DNA for the CDR3: TGCAGTGCTGGTACCGGGACAGGGGCATATAGCAATCAGCCCCAGCATTTT. It specifies CSAGTGTGAYSNQPQHF.

This clonotype was recorded at least ten times. CDR3 loop: CASSLGSLSPLHF. The CDR3 region has the DNA TGTGCCAGCAGTTTAGGCAGTCTTTCACCCCTCCACTTT. The chain joins TRBV27 to TRBJ1-6; D gene uncertain. Trimming shortened V by 2 bases and J by 9 bases, and 8 bases separated the two germline ends. The CDR3 covers 13 residues. Germline values: CDR1 MNHEY, CDR2 SMNVEV (reference sequence).

This clonotype was detected a few times. This sequence joins TRBV6-1 and TRBJ2-5; weak D call: TRBD2 (5 bases). From germline, CDR1 is MNHNS and CDR2 SASEGT. The CDR3 extends over 15 amino acids. With 2 bases removed from V and 5 bases from J, the gap between germline ends came to 15 bases. In nucleotides, the CDR3 is TGTGCCAGCAGTGAACTAGCCCTCCCTTCGGAGACCCAGTACTTC. Translation: CASSELALPSETQYF.

The V call is TRBV11-2, the J call TRBJ2-7; 11 nucleotides match TRBD2. The V gene's germline CDR1 is SGHAT and CDR2 FQNNGV. This CDR3 is built from 16 residues. V dropped 2 bases and J dropped 6; count of bases not matched to a gene: 9. The chain's CDR3 is CASSLLAGGTLAEQYF. Here the CDR3 DNA reads TGTGCCAGCAGCTTACTAGCGGGAGGTACGTTGGCCGAGCAGTACTTC.

The chain joins TRBV5-4 to TRBJ1-2; 8 bases match TRBD1. The CDR3 runs 12 residues. Looked up from germline, CDR1 is SGHNT and CDR2 is YYREEE (reference sequence). V gave up 9 bases and J gave up 4 bases; unmatched junction bases: 5. The chain's CDR3 is CATAGGSYGYTF. CDR3 bases: TGTGCCACTGCAGGGGGCTCCTATGGCTACACCTTC.

The chain is built from TRBV11-2 and TRBJ2-3; maybe TRBD2 (5 bases). Germline V CDR1 and CDR2: SGHAT, FQNNGV. The CDR3 contains 15 residues. Trimming removed 1 base at V and 2 bases at J, with 10 bases between. CDR3 amino acids: CASSLGAGTTDTQYF. Written as DNA, the CDR3 is TGTGCCAGCAGCTTAGGGGCGGGTACCACAGATACGCAGTATTTT.

The V call is TRBV9, the J call TRBJ2-7; TRBD1 matches at 10 bases. Unmatched junction bases numbered 8, after V lost 2 bases and J lost 6 bases. Germline loops: CDR1 SGDLS, CDR2 YYNGEE. The CDR3 totals 15 residues. As DNA, the CDR3 is TGTGCCAGCAGCGTCCGTGACAGGGGGCGTCTCGAGCAGTACTTC. This sequence encodes CASSVRDRGRLEQYF.

This clonotype was seen more than once but under ten times. The chain carries TRBV5-1 and TRBJ1-1, with D uncertain. The V end was cut by 4 bases, the J end by 9 bases, with 16 bases between. From germline, CDR1 is SGHRS and CDR2 YFSETQ. The CDR3 spans 13 residues. DNA of the CDR3: TGCGCCAGCAGCAGACCGGGAGAAAAGAAAGCTTTCTTT. It encodes CASSRPGEKKAFF.

This clonotype came up a few times. V and J are TRBV20-1 and TRBJ1-5, with 10 bases aligning to TRBD1. V gave up 8 bases and J gave up 6 bases; unmatched junction bases: 7. CDR1 is DFQATT, CDR2 SNEGSKA, per germline (reference sequence). CDR3 length: 13 amino acids. Written as DNA, the CDR3 is TGCAGTCACGGGACAGGGGTAACTCAGCCCCAGCATTTT. Translating gives CSHGTGVTQPQHF.

The V and J genes are TRBV19 and TRBJ1-2, with D unresolved. CDR1 and CDR2 from the germline V gene are LNHDA and SQIVND (reference sequence). Trimming removed 5 bases from V and 1 base from J, with 14 bases in between. CDR3 size: 15 residues. The CDR3 nucleotides are TGTGCCAGTAGTTTCCGGACGGGCTTTAACTATGGCTACACCTTC. It codes for CASSFRTGFNYGYTF.

The chain is built from TRBV10-3 and TRBJ1-4; a possible D gene is TRBD1 (6 bases). Germline V gene lookup returns CDR1 ENHRY and CDR2 SYGVKD. CDR3 length: 15 amino acids. With 3 bases removed from V and 8 bases from J, the gap between germline ends came to 16 bases. Here the CDR3 DNA reads TGTGCCATCAGTGACGCCGGGACCAGGGGCGAAAAACTGTTTTTT. As protein: CAISDAGTRGEKLFF.

The V and J genes are TRBV7-9 and TRBJ1-1; tentatively, D is TRBD1 (5 bases). Trimming removed 5 bases from V and 4 bases from J, with 8 bases in between. The CDR3 length is 12 residues. Germline assignment: CDR1 SEHNR and CDR2 FQNEAQ (reference sequence). CDR3 region: CASSPDTTEAFF. CDR3 DNA sequence: TGTGCCAGCAGCCCGGACACCACTGAAGCTTTCTTT.

A single count supports this clonotype. This rearrangement joins TRBV19 to TRBJ1-4; D remains ambiguous. Per germline, CDR1 LNHDA and CDR2 SQIVND (reference sequence). CDR3 length: 12 residues. V gave up 6 bases and J gave up 6 bases, with 8 bases separating them. The CDR3 loop is CASRVSDEKLFF. The DNA for the CDR3 is TGTGCCAGTAGAGTATCTGATGAAAAACTGTTTTTT.

V usage is TRBV9 and J usage is TRBJ2-2; D might be TRBD1 or TRBD2, each matching 6 bases. This CDR3 comprises 15 residues. The V gene's germline CDR1 is SGDLS and CDR2 YYNGEE. V lost 3 bases and J lost 7, with 16 bases in between. The CDR3 region has the DNA TGTGCCAGCAGCGAACAGGGTGCCGGGGGCGGGGAGCTGTTTTTT. It codes for CASSEQGAGGGELFF.

This chain joins TRBV20-1 and TRBJ1-1; D unclear. CDR1 is DFQATT, CDR2 SNEGSKA, per germline (reference sequence). This CDR3 has 15 amino acids. The ends were cut back, 2 bases at V and 1 base at J, with 14 bases in the middle. In nucleotides, the CDR3 is TGCAGTGCTAGACAGGTAGCCCTCGGGAACACTGAAGCTTTCTTT. Amino acid sequence: CSARQVALGNTEAFF.

This clonotype was counted ten times or more. The chain uses TRBV12-3 or TRBV12-4 and TRBJ1-1, with 7 bases identical to TRBD1. The length of the CDR3 is 12 residues. Trimming at V came to 4 bases and at J to 10 bases, leaving 6 bases not matched to a gene. The CDR3 is CASSSSGQRAFF. CDR3 nucleotide sequence: TGTGCCAGCAGTTCCTCGGGACAGCGAGCTTTCTTT.

There are many counts of this clonotype. The chain has TRBV11-2 and TRBJ2-1, with a weak D call TRBD2 (5 bases). CDR3 length equals 12 residues. Germline V gene sequence: CDR1 SGHAT, CDR2 FQNNGV. V dropped 1 base and J dropped 9 bases, with 7 bases sitting between them. CDR3 residues: CASSLGAVEQFF. Written as DNA, the CDR3 is TGTGCCAGCAGCTTAGGAGCGGTTGAGCAGTTCTTC.

A few counts support this clonotype. The V gene is TRBV4-1, the J gene TRBJ1-2; D remains unclear. Deletions cut 5 bases from V and 3 bases from J, with 10 bases between. The CDR3 contains 13 residues. Germline V gene sequence: CDR1 MGHRA, CDR2 YSYEKL. The CDR3 loop reads CASSLETDYGYTF. The DNA for the CDR3 is TGCGCCAGCAGCTTAGAAACCGACTATGGCTACACCTTC.

This clonotype has at least ten counts. V is TRBV20-1 and J is TRBJ2-7; weak D call: TRBD1 (5 bases). Deletions cut 7 bases from V and 5 bases from J, with 12 bases between. Germline V gives CDR1 DFQATT, CDR2 SNEGSKA (reference sequence). This CDR3 has 11 amino acids. CDR3 protein: CSGIAGNEQYF. CDR3 sequence (DNA): TGCAGTGGCATTGCAGGGAACGAGCAGTACTTC.

This clonotype was recorded a few times. V and J are TRBV7-3 and TRBJ2-5; tentatively, D is TRBD2 (5 bases). The germline CDR1 and CDR2 sequences are SGHTA and FQGTGA. The CDR3 runs 13 residues. V gave up 6 bases and J gave up 7 bases, with 15 bases separating them. Here the CDR3 DNA reads TGTGCCAGCAGTCTCAAAATACGGGGGACCCAGTACTTC. Amino acid sequence: CASSLKIRGTQYF. The full variable domain, its missing parts supplied by reference TRBV7-3 and TRBJ2-5, is GAGVSQTPSNKVTEKGKYVELRCDPISGHTALYWYRQSLGQGPEFLIYFQGTGAADDSGLPNDRFFAVRPEGSVSTLKIQRTERGDSAVYLCASSLKIRGTQYFGPGTRLLVL.

In its sample, this clonotype was seen a few times. The chain is built from TRBV20-1 and TRBJ2-5; 7 positions agree with TRBD2. CDR1 is DFQATT, CDR2 SNEGSKA, per germline (reference sequence). Germline trimming cut 5 bases from V and 10 bases from J; bases unmatched to any gene: 13. CDR3 size: 13 residues. This CDR3 is CSAGPPGGQSQYF. The DNA for the CDR3 is TGCAGTGCTGGACCTCCGGGAGGTCAGAGCCAGTACTTC.

This clonotype turned up a few times. J is TRBJ2-7 and V is TRBV13, with a tentative D call TRBD1 (6 bases). Germline V gene sequence: CDR1 PRHDT, CDR2 FYEKMQ (reference sequence). The CDR3 is 13 amino acids. Trimming took 5 bases from V and 3 from J, leaving 11 bases between them. The CDR3 reads CASSKNRVYEQYF. CDR3 sequence (DNA): TGTGCCAGCAGCAAAAACAGGGTCTACGAGCAGTACTTC.

The chain couples TRBV5-8 to TRBJ1-6; D gene unclear. The V end lost 0 bases, the J end lost 10 bases, and 8 bases lay between the germline ends. This CDR3 comprises 13 residues. CDR1 and CDR2 from the germline V gene are SGHTS and YDEGEE. CDR3 sequence (DNA): TGTGCCAGCAGCTTGGACAGAAGATCACCCCTCCACTTT. Translating it yields CASSLDRRSPLHF.

About this clonotype itself: Germline is not matched at one junction end, which may reflect a read error. This chain connects TRBV6-2 or TRBV6-3 to TRBJ2-5; 7 bases agree with TRBD1. CDR3 size: 15 residues. Germline lookup yields CDR1 MNHEY and CDR2 SVGEGT. Here the CDR3 DNA reads TGTGCCAGCAGTTACGACAGGGTTTCCTACAATGAGCAGCTCTTC. Translation gives CASSYDRVSYNEQLF.

This clonotype occurred many times. The V and J genes are TRBV4-1 and TRBJ1-2; D is ambiguous. Per the germline V gene, CDR1 is MGHRA and CDR2 is YSYEKL. Between the trimmed V and J ends, which lost 5 bases and 8 bases, there was a span of 9 bases. This CDR3 spans 11 amino acids. The CDR3 DNA follows: TGCGCCAGCAGCGCTCAAGGGGGCTACACCTTC. Translating it yields CASSAQGGYTF.

On this clonotype itself: Germline and junction disagree at one end, which may indicate a read error. This chain joins TRBV6-1 and TRBJ1-1, with a weak D call TRBD1 (6 bases). This CDR3 is built from 18 residues. The germline V gene encodes CDR1 MNHNS and CDR2 SASEGT. The CDR3 bases are TGTACCAGCAGTGAAGCGTGGAGGAGGGCAGGGGCGAACACTGAAGCTTTCTTT. Its translation: CTSSEAWRRAGANTEAFF.